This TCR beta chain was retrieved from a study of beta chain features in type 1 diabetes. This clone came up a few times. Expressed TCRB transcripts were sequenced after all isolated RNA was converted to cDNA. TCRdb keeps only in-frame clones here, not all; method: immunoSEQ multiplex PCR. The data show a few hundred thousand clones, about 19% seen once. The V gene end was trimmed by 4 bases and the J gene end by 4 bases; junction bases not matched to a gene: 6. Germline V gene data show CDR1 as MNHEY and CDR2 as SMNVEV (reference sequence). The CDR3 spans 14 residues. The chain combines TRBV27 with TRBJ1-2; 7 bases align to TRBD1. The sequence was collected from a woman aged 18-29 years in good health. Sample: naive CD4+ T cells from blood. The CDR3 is CASSSLQGSYGYTF. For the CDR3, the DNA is TGTGCCAGCAGTTCACTACAGGGGAGCTATGGCTACACCTTC.